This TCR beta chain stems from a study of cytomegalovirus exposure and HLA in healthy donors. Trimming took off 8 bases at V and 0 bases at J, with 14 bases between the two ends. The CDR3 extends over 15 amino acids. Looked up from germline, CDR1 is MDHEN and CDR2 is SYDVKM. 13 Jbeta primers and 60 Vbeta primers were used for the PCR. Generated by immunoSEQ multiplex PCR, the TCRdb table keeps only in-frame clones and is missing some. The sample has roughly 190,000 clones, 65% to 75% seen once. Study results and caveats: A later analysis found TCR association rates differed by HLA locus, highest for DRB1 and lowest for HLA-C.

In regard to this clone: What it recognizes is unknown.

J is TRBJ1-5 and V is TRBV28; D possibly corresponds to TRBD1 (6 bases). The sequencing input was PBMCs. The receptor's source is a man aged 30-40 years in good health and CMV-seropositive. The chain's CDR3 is CASGGAVYSNQPQHF. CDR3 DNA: TGTGCCAGCGGGGGGGCGGTGTATAGCAATCAGCCCCAGCATTTT.